Below, 8 T cell receptor beta chains from the same sample are listed, as sequenced in a study of T-cell memory formation after mild COVID-19. TCRdb called the 5' RACE reads again in MiXCR, with one record for every CDR3 protein. The table shows 190,000 or so distinct CDR3 sequences, with roughly 10% occurring only once. The sample comprised PBMCs or a T cell subset sorted from them (not recorded which). The source of these receptors is a man between 18 and 29 years old who had mild COVID-19 (a few samples of this study predate the infection). Cell type and time point are not known.

The V gene is TRBV12-3 or TRBV12-4, the J gene TRBJ2-6; D is ambiguous. V dropped 1 base and J dropped 5 bases, with 6 bases sitting between them. The CDR3 covers 14 residues. CDR3 region: CASSLVARANVLTF. The CDR3 bases are TGTGCCAGCAGTTTAGTTGCCCGGGCCAACGTCCTGACTTTC.

The chain joins TRBV7-2 to TRBJ2-1, with TRBD2 matching 9 bases. V dropped 6 bases and J dropped 4; count of bases not matched to a gene: 7. Germline CDR1 and CDR2: SGHTA and FQGNSA. The CDR3 is made up of 15 amino acids. In DNA form, the CDR3 reads TGTGCCAGCAGTCTGCGGGGGGGTGAATACAATGAGCAGTTCTTC. It translates to CASSLRGGEYNEQFF.

This clonotype was counted only a few times. The J gene is TRBJ2-1, the V gene TRBV12-3 or TRBV12-4; D not resolved. The CDR3 totals 14 residues. V dropped 9 bases and J dropped 8 bases, with 20 bases sitting between them. CDR3 amino acids: CASCGWDLSDEQFF. In nucleotides, the CDR3 is TGTGCCAGTTGCGGTTGGGATTTGAGCGATGAGCAGTTCTTC.

V is TRBV7-2 and J is TRBJ2-3; 9 bases align to TRBD2. The CDR3 is 15 amino acids. Trimming took 4 bases from V and 5 from J; bases not matched to a gene: 7. Germline V CDR1 and CDR2: SGHTA, FQGNSA. The CDR3 nucleotides read TGTGCCAGCAGCTCAAGCGGGGGGCTTGGAGATACGCAGTATTTT. Amino acid sequence: CASSSSGGLGDTQYF.

This clonotype has just a few counts. The V and J genes are TRBV12-3 or TRBV12-4 and TRBJ1-2, with D tentatively TRBD1 (5 bases). Trimming pared 0 bases from V and 10 bases from J, leaving 6 bases between. This CDR3 is 11 amino acids long. The CDR3 DNA is TGTGCCAGCAGTTTAGCGGACATCTACACCTTC. This encodes CASSLADIYTF.

The genes are TRBV7-6 and TRBJ1-2, with 12 bases aligning to TRBD1. The CDR3 has 16 residues. V dropped 5 bases and J dropped 4; count of bases not matched to a gene: 8. The germline V gene encodes CDR1 SGHVS and CDR2 FNYEAQ. This chain's CDR3 is CASSPAGQGAFYGYTF. CDR3 DNA: TGTGCCAGCAGCCCCGCGGGACAGGGGGCCTTCTATGGCTACACCTTC.

This clonotype was seen at least ten times. V is TRBV7-9 and J is TRBJ2-7; no definite D call. This CDR3 contains 15 residues. V was trimmed by 0 bases and J by 9 bases, leaving 18 bases between them. The germline V gene has CDR1 SEHNR and CDR2 FQNEAQ (reference sequence). The CDR3 DNA reads as TGTGCCAGCAGCTTAGCGAATCCGGCTCTAACGGGGCAGTACGTC. It translates to CASSLANPALTGQYV.

This chain uses TRBV3-1 with TRBJ2-5; D possibly matches TRBD1 or TRBD2 (5 bases each). The germline gives CDR1 LGHDT, CDR2 YNNKEL (reference sequence). This CDR3 has 13 residues. V shed 3 bases and J shed 2 bases, with 7 bases lying between them. This CDR3 is CASSQRGQETQYF. CDR3 sequence (DNA): TGTGCCAGCAGCCAGAGGGGTCAAGAGACCCAGTACTTC.